This T cell receptor beta chain stems from a study of T cells in tuberculosis. In the study overall: This South African cohort compared adolescents with or without latent tuberculosis against adults with active tuberculosis. Overall study findings and caveats: GMM-specific TCRs were nearer to active tuberculosis alpha repertoires, suggesting expansion.

The CDR3 runs to 17 residues. The V gene lost 1 base and the J gene lost 6 bases, with 19 bases spanning the gap. CDR1 is LGHNA and CDR2 is YNFKEQ in the germline V gene. As to this clone: The antigen is not known.

Time point of the sample: new active TB diagnosis, blood taken before or within 7 days of starting treatment. Each donor contributed about 100,000 T cells on average, unsorted. Libraries were prepared by immunoSEQ multiplex PCR; TCRdb keeps only in-frame clonotypes and omits some of them. The sample consists of about 34,000 clones, 93% of them appearing once. Sequencing was performed on PBMCs, taken at tuberculosis diagnosis. The V and J genes are TRBV4-2 and TRBJ2-1; tentative D call: TRBD2 (6 bases). The receptor comes from an adult with tuberculosis. The CDR3 nucleotides read TGTGCCAGCAGCCAAGCCACGGAGGCTAGCGAAGTCAATGAGCAGTTCTTC. Translation gives CASSQATEASEVNEQFF.